Listed here is a single TCR beta chain. What it binds is unknown. Possible read error: a much larger clone is one base away. TCRdb itself ran the reads through MiXCR, one entry per CDR3 protein. The sample lists roughly 920,000 distinct CDR3 sequences; about 33% were seen once. Germline V lookup: CDR1 SGHTA, CDR2 FQGNSA. This CDR3 is 14 amino acids long. This sample was included in a study of T cell repertoires in cytomegalovirus infection. Study background: Newly reported HLA-C-restricted and thoroughly characterized HLA-B-restricted CMV epitopes were employed. Public TCR beta signatures indicated both CMV infection and matching HLA type.

Study-level findings and limits: Accumulated public TCR beta family frequency recognized individuals carrying CMV together with the relevant HLA.

This TCR was recovered from a human donor in good health (CMV status not recorded). Some clones in this sample may be carry-over from other donors' samples. The sequences come from cultured CD8+ T cells from PBMCs, collected from culture after CMV antigen stimulation. The V gene is TRBV7-2, the J gene TRBJ2-7, with 7 bases fitting TRBD1. As DNA, the CDR3 is TGTGCCAGCAGCTACTGGGACAGCTCCTACGAGGAGTACGTC. Translation: CASSYWDSSYEEYV.